The T cell receptor beta chain described here comes from a study of regulatory T cells in long-lasting Graves disease. This clonotype was counted at least ten times. Noted time point: newly diagnosed GD, antithyroid drugs for less than 3 months. PBMC-extracted RNA yielded the TCR library. Under American Thyroid Association guidelines, Graves' disease was diagnosed. Assembly of TCR beta libraries relied on iRepertoire HTBI primers together with Arm-PCR of CDR3 regions. TCRdb independently ran MiXCR on the multiplex PCR reads; one entry per CDR3 protein. This sample has roughly 610,000 distinct CDR3 sequences; about 16% occur once, and the top ten carry around 12%. The CDR3 sequence is 17 residues long. Trimming removed 2 bases at V and 1 base at J, with 12 bases between. Germline lookup yields CDR1 SNHLY and CDR2 FYNNEI. The sample also formed part of further work on T cells in Graves' hyperthyroidism and ophthalmopathy. Turning to that study: First-round RT-PCR with HTBI primers amplified the TCR CDR3 region.

The origin of this receptor is a man younger than 35 with Graves disease. V usage is TRBV2 and J usage is TRBJ1-6; TRBD1 might be the D (5 bases). This sample comprised peripheral blood mononuclear cells (PBMCs), obtained at new diagnosis, from a patient treated with antithyroid drugs. CDR3 protein: CASSESGTASYNSPLHF. The CDR3 bases are TGTGCCAGCAGTGAATCCGGGACGGCTTCCTATAATTCACCCCTCCACTTT.